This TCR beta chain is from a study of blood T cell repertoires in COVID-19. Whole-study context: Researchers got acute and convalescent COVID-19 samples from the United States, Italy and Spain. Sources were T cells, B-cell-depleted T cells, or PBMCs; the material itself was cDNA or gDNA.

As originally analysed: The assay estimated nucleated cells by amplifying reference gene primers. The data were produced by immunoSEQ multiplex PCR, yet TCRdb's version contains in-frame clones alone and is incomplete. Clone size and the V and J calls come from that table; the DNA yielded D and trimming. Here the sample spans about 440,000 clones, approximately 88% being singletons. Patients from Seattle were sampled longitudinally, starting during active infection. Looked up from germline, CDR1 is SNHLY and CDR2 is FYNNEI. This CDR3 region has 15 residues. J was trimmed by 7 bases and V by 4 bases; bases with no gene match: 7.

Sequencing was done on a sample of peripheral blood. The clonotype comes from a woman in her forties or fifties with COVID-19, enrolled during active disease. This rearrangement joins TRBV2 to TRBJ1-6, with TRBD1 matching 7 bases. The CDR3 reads CASSGQGLRNSPLHF. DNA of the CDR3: TGTGCCAGCAGTGGACAGGGTCTGCGGAATTCACCCCTCCACTTT. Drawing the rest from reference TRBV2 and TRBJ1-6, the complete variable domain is EPEVTQTPSHQVTQMGQEVILRCVPISNHLYFYWYRQILGQKVEFLVSFYNNEISEKSEIFDDQFSVERPDGSNFTLKIRSTKLEDSAMYFCASSGQGLRNSPLHFGNGTRLTVT.